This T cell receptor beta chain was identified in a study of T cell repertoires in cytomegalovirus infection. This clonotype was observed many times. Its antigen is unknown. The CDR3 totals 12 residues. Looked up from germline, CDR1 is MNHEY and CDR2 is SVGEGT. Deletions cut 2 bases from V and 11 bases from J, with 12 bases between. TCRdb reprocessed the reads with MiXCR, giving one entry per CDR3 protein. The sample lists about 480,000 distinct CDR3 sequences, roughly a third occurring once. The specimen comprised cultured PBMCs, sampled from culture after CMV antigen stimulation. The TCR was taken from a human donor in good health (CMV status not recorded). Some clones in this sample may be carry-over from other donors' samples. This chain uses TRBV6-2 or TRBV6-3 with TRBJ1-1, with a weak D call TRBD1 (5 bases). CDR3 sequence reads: CASSYGGRAAFF. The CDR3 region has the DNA TGTGCCAGCAGTTACGGGGGTCGGGCCGCTTTCTTT.